The rows below give T cell receptor beta chains drawn from one sample of a study of cytomegalovirus exposure and HLA in healthy donors. Produced via immunoSEQ multiplex PCR; TCRdb's table is partial and in-frame only. The table has roughly 80,000 clones, around 60% seen once. Input material: PBMCs. These receptors were taken from a male donor in good health and CMV-seropositive. The conserved cysteine and the conserved F or W are not part of the CDR3 here.

v_call	j_call	cdr3_aa
TRBV28	TRBJ2-6	ASSFAGGVPGANVLT
TRBV6-1	TRBJ2-7	ASSGVSGPSYEQY
TRBV7-9	TRBJ1-1	ASSLDLQGSKAF
TRBV5-4	TRBJ2-1	ASSPIALGYNEQF
TRBV30	TRBJ1-2	AWSPSRWNYGYT
TRBV6-1	TRBJ2-7	ASSEGGLGPYYEQY
TRBV28	TRBJ1-1	ASSSPGSAEAF
TRBV18	TRBJ1-1	ASSPQVLNTEAF
TRBV28	TRBJ2-5	ASSWRDREQETQY
TRBV28	TRBJ1-1	ASQPGQRSTEAF
TRBV27	TRBJ1-1	ASSSPGARQAF
TRBV4-3	TRBJ2-3	ASSQDRGLGDTQY
TRBV6-1	TRBJ1-2	ASIRGDSLNYGYT
TRBV19	TRBJ1-1	ASSQGSSEAF
TRBV7-3	TRBJ2-6	ASSLQAGAGANVLT
TRBV27	TRBJ2-7	ASSSTSGASYEQY
TRBV13	TRBJ1-6	ASSSQGRGNSPLH
TRBV29-1	TRBJ2-1	SVEGGRALYNEQF
TRBV10-3	TRBJ2-2	AISESETSTGELF
TRBV5-4	TRBJ2-7	ASSLTSGGVYEQY
TRBV6-1	TRBJ2-2	ASSEARAGWPNTGELF
TRBV4-1	TRBJ1-2	ASSQVSEKYGYT
TRBV7-3	TRBJ2-1	ASSLGGGSHNEQF
TRBV5-1	TRBJ2-1	ASSLAGLSNEQF
TRBV5-8	TRBJ1-2	ASSLTGYGYT
TRBV10-3	TRBJ2-4	AIKPGTENIQY
TRBV5-6	TRBJ2-7	ASSPQTGREVYEQY
TRBV7-9	TRBJ2-2	ASRASGSGITGELF
TRBV5-4	TRBJ1-2	ASRYRQGRTGYT
TRBV5-4	TRBJ2-7	ASSWSGSSLEQY
TRBV30	TRBJ2-5	AWSYRQGRPPRQY
TRBV10-3	TRBJ2-3	ATSGAGASTDTQY
TRBV30	TRBJ2-7	AWSSGQGLYEQY
TRBV12-5	TRBJ2-7	ASGLAGGYEQY
TRBV5-1	TRBJ2-2	ASSWGLWTGGYNTGELF
TRBV9	TRBJ2-1	ASSVGIAGYNEQF
TRBV19	TRBJ2-2	ASRQVSGELF
TRBV7-2	TRBJ2-3	ASSSSGTARLTQY
TRBV7-2	TRBJ2-7	ASSFDSFSYEQY
TRBV19	TRBJ1-6	ASSILWGQGGSPLH
TRBV6-1	TRBJ1-1	ASTSRVEGATEAF
TRBV29-1	TRBJ2-7	SVELADYEQY
TRBV19	TRBJ1-4	ASTPRTSVDEKLF
TRBV28	TRBJ1-1	ASNLNTEAF
TRBV30	TRBJ1-6	AWSLLILTGNSPLH
TRBV7-9	TRBJ2-2	ASSLLRAGAVTGELF
TRBV5-4	TRBJ2-5	ASSPDGEETQY
TRBV21-1	TRBJ2-7	ASSSLGLKSGQATYEQY
TRBV7-2	TRBJ2-5	ASSLFRQETQY
TRBV27	TRBJ2-3	ASSLRRGSTDTQY
TRBV5-1	TRBJ2-7	ASSLRLTYEQY
TRBV6-1	TRBJ1-5	ASSEQRGGASVQPQH
TRBV11-2	TRBJ2-1	ASSLSLVGGAGEQF
TRBV9	TRBJ2-7	ASSPPGGIYEQY
TRBV28	TRBJ1-5	ASTSGQGNRWPQH
TRBV6-1	TRBJ1-2	ASSEGHLGYT
TRBV30	TRBJ2-3	AWSRDTQY
TRBV6-5	TRBJ1-2	ASSYGQATNYGYT
TRBV29-1	TRBJ2-3	SGRDRVIRTDTQY
TRBV27	TRBJ1-3	ASSFSLTGSGNTIY